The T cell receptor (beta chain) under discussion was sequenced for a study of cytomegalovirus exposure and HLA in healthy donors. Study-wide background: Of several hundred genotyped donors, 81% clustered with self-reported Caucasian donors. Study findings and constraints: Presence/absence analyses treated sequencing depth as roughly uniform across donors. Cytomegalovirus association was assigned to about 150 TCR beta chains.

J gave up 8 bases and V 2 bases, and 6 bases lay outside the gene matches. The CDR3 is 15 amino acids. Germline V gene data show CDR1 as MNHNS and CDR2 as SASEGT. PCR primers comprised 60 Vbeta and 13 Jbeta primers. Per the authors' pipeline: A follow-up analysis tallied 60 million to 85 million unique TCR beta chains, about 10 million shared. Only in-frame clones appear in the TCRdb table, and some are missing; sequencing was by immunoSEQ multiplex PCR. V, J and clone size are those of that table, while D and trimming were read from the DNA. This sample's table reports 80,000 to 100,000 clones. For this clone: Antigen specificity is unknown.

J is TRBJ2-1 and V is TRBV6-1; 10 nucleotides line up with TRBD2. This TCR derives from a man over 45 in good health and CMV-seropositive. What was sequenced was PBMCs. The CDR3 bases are TGTGCCAGCAGTGAATTGAGCGGGAGGGCCGATGAGCAGTTCTTC. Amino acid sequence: CASSELSGRADEQFF.